This TCR beta chain was documented in a study of CD8 T cells in Susac syndrome (dated by TCRdb to the late 2010s). In the study overall: Whether CD8+ T cell activation and differentiation in Susac syndrome was antigen driven was tested using repertoire sequencing.

V is pared back by 6 bases and J by 6 bases, with 13 bases lying between the germline termini. From the germline V gene, CDR1 is MNHEY and CDR2 is SVGAGI. The CDR3, from cysteine to phenylalanine, totals 13 residues. Here the CDR3 DNA is all that survives: 39 bases in frame from base 1. Peripheral blood CD8+ and CD4+ T cells from healthy donors, Susac syndrome patients and multiple sclerosis patients were profiled by high-throughput TCR beta sequencing. Healthy donors were age- and sex-matched controls. Bulk CD8+ and CD4+ T cells were purified by magnetic negative isolation, whereas CD8+ TEMRA cells were enriched by FACS. Blood was drawn into EDTA tubes, processed within 24 hours, and PBMCs were isolated by density gradient centrifugation. PBMCs intended for TCR sequencing were cryopreserved in liquid nitrogen and thawed later in a water bath at 37 degrees C. The sorted or isolated CD4+, CD8+ and CD8+ TEMRA cells had a purity of 90% or higher.

Turning to this clonotype: Its specific antigen is unknown. No qualities accompany the bases; no much larger clone lies one base away.

RNA was extracted using the RNeasy kit, and roughly 0.5 to 1 ug of the RNA was reverse transcribed with random hexamers. The immunoSEQ multiplex PCR assay, which covers 54 Vbeta and 13 Jbeta segments, was used to amplify TCR beta CDR3 regions. Bias from PCR amplification was corrected by using a synthetic template baseline for primer optimization and for computational correction. The paper's data handling went like this. Reads were annotated to V, D and J genes per IMGT and analyzed with immunoSEQ Analyzer, keeping only productive sequences. To calculate clonality, Shannon entropy was normalized by log2 of the number of productive unique sequences and then subtracted from one. Public and private clones were assessed among the 100 most prevalent clones of each patient and control. A clone was defined as Susac-specific if it was absent from the healthy and MS cohorts, from 1052 published viral clones and from other ImmuneACCESS disease sequences. TCRdb applied fastp at Q25 and MiXCR to the public reads, then kept only in-frame beta chains. Records with the same CDR3 protein are collapsed into one entry carrying the most frequent genes and DNA. These V and J calls derive from TCRdb rather than the authors' analysis. This sample comprises roughly 200,000 distinct CDR3 sequences, approximately 94% of them detected only once. Of the sample, 0.1% is held by the ten largest clones.

The paper's findings and limits, for the study overall: The number of individuals in the TCR sequencing and HLA analysis was recognized as being relatively small.

This TCR came from a human donor in good health. The specimen was CD4+ T cells from PBMCs. The V gene is TRBV6-5 and the J gene is TRBJ2-3; no D segment can be confidently identified. CDR3 reads: CASSYSFGDTQYF. The nucleotides read TGTGCCAGCAGCTACAGTTTCGGGGATACGCAGTATTTT.